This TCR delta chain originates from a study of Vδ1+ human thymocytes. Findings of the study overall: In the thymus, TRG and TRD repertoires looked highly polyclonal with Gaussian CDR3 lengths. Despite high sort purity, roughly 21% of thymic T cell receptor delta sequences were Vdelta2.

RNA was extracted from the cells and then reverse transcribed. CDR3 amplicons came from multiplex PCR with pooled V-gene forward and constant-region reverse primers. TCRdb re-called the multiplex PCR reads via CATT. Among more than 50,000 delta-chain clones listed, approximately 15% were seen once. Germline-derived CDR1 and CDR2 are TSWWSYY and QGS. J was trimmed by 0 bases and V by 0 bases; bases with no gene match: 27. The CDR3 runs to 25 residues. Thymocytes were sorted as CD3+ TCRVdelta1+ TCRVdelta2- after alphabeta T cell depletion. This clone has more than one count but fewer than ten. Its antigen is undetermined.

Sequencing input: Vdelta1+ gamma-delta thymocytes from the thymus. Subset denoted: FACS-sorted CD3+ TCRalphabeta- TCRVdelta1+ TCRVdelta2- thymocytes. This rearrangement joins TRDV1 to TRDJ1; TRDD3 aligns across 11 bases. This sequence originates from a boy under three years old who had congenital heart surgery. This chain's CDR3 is CALGELHPRLPTFLGDTGHTDKLIF. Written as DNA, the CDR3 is TGTGCTCTTGGGGAACTCCATCCGAGACTTCCTACGTTCTTGGGGGATACGGGGCACACCGATAAACTCATCTTT.